This T cell receptor (beta chain) was documented in a study of T cell responses to AZD1222 COVID-19 vaccine. The method was immunoSEQ multiplex PCR; TCRdb's version includes in-frame clones alone and lacks a portion of them. The sample records about 270,000 clones, almost 95% being singletons. This clone appeared once. This sequence was found in an adult who received the AZD1222 COVID-19 vaccine. Sample: peripheral blood, taken 28 days after the second AZD1222 dose.

CDR3 in DNA: TGTGCCAGCAGCTTGGTGGCGGGGGGCGGCGTGGAGCTGTTTTTT. It codes for CASSLVAGGGVELFF. The V gene is TRBV5-4, the J gene TRBJ2-2, with TRBD2 matching over 8 bases. Germline CDR1 reads SGHNT; CDR2 reads YYREEE (reference sequence). V was pared by 0 bases and J by 10 bases, with 8 bases of the junction left unmatched. The CDR3 extends over 15 amino acids.